These 28 T cell receptor beta chains were all obtained from the same sample, sequenced in a study of early T cells in non-severe SARS-CoV-2 infection. TCRdb reprocessed the 5' RACE reads via MiXCR and lists one record per CDR3 protein. The sample contains about 77,000 distinct CDR3 sequences, about 16% of which appear only once. The sample comprised whole blood. The receptors were gathered from an adult who was a healthcare worker with PCR-confirmed SARS-CoV-2 infection or an uninfected control (not recorded which).

This clonotype occurred once. V and J are TRBV29-1 and TRBJ2-3, with D uncertain. Germline V gives CDR1 SQVTM, CDR2 ANQGSEA. V was clipped by 6 bases and J by 2 bases, with 9 bases between them. The CDR3 spans 12 residues. CDR3: CSVRTDTDTQYF. In DNA, the CDR3 is TGCAGCGTCCGGACCGACACAGATACGCAGTATTTT.

V usage is TRBV4-1 and J usage is TRBJ2-7, with 10 bases fitting TRBD1. The V gene end was trimmed by 1 base and the J gene end by 5 bases; junction bases not matched to a gene: 11. The CDR3 loop spans 17 amino acids. Germline values: CDR1 MGHRA, CDR2 YSYEKL. CDR3 loop: CASSQGPMGTGADEQYF. The CDR3 region has the DNA TGCGCCAGCAGCCAAGGGCCCATGGGGACAGGGGCGGACGAGCAGTACTTC.

This clonotype was seen repeatedly, ten times or more. This sequence joins TRBV18 and TRBJ2-3; D not certain. CDR1 is KGHSH, CDR2 LQKENI, per germline. The germline V and J ends were trimmed by 6 bases and 6 bases, with 16 bases remaining between them. The CDR3 is 14 residues long. The CDR3 DNA sequence: TGTGCCAGCTCCACCAGGTCACGGGCGGATACGCAGTATTTT. Protein: CASSTRSRADTQYF.

This clonotype has only a few counts. The CDR3 protein is CASSTTGVDNSPLHF. The CDR3 coding sequence is TGTGCCAGCAGCACGACAGGGGTGGATAATTCACCCCTCCACTTT. The chain combines TRBV28 with TRBJ1-6; 8 bases map to TRBD1. V trimming: 6 bases; J trimming: 5 bases; junction bases outside the gene matches: 6. The CDR3 covers 15 residues. The V gene's germline CDR1 is MDHEN and CDR2 SYDVKM.

The J gene is TRBJ2-5, the V gene TRBV12-3 or TRBV12-4; no reliable D call. Trimming took 0 bases from V and 5 from J, leaving 13 bases between them. The CDR3 is 15 residues long. CDR3 sequence (DNA): TGTGCCAGCAGTTTAGCCGTCCCCGCGACGGAGACCCAGTACTTC. This sequence encodes CASSLAVPATETQYF.

The rearrangement links TRBV12-3 or TRBV12-4 to TRBJ2-1; 9 positions agree with TRBD1. The V and J ends lost 6 bases and 0 bases, in that order; junction bases with no gene match: 9. The CDR3 runs 17 residues. The DNA for the CDR3 is TGTGCCAGCAGCGGTCCGGGACAGGGCATCTCCTACAATGAGCAGTTCTTC. Its translation: CASSGPGQGISYNEQFF.

The V gene is TRBV7-9, the J gene TRBJ2-2, with D hard to call. CDR3 length: 12 amino acids. V was clipped by 5 bases and J by 6 bases, with 7 bases between them. Germline assignment: CDR1 SEHNR and CDR2 FQNEAQ (reference sequence). CDR3 bases: TGTGCCAGCAGCCTATTTTCCGGGGAGCTGTTTTTT. The encoded protein is CASSLFSGELFF.

The rearrangement links TRBV7-9 to TRBJ1-4, with D unresolved. Germline-derived CDR1 and CDR2 are SEHNR and FQNEAQ (reference sequence). Between the trimmed V and J ends, which lost 4 bases and 7 bases, there was a span of 7 bases. This CDR3 spans 12 amino acids. In DNA form, the CDR3 reads TGTGCCAGCAGCTCCGAACCTGAAAAACTGTTTTTT. It yields the protein CASSSEPEKLFF.

This clonotype appeared many times. The J gene is TRBJ1-1, the V gene TRBV14; D perhaps matches TRBD1 (5 bases). The germline gives CDR1 SGHDN, CDR2 FVKESK. The V end lost 0 bases, the J end lost 2 bases, and 10 bases lay between the germline ends. The CDR3 has 15 amino acids. CDR3 nucleotide sequence: TGTGCCAGCAGCCAAGAGGCAGGGCGAAACACTGAAGCTTTCTTT. Translating it yields CASSQEAGRNTEAFF.

The chain carries TRBV27 and TRBJ1-1, with D unclear. Germline V gene lookup returns CDR1 MNHEY and CDR2 SMNVEV (reference sequence). There are 14 residues in the CDR3. V was trimmed by 5 bases and J by 7 bases, leaving 17 bases between them. CDR3 in amino acids: CASSNTGGIFEAFF. The CDR3 coding sequence is TGTGCCAGCAGTAACACGGGCGGTATTTTTGAAGCTTTCTTT.

This clonotype was counted at least ten times. The DNA for the CDR3 is TGTGCCAGCAGTTTAGGACAGGGCAACAATCAGCCCCAGCATTTT. Its protein is CASSLGQGNNQPQHF. The chain couples TRBV12-3 or TRBV12-4 to TRBJ1-5, with 7 nucleotides matching TRBD1. The CDR3 runs to 15 residues. V shed 1 base, J shed 3 bases, and the junction held 3 bases outside the gene matches.

CDR3 DNA sequence: TGTGCCAGCAGCCGCCGGGAAGGAGGAGAGACCCAGTACTTC. Translated: CASSRREGGETQYF. V is TRBV3-1 and J is TRBJ2-5; tentatively, D is TRBD2 (5 bases). This CDR3 has 14 amino acids. Trimming took off 4 bases at V and 4 bases at J, with 13 bases between the two ends. Germline-derived CDR1 and CDR2 are LGHDT and YNNKEL (reference sequence).

The gene calls are TRBV9 and TRBJ2-4; 10 bases are shared with TRBD2. J gave up 5 bases and V 0 bases, and 8 bases lay outside the gene matches. This CDR3 region has 17 residues. The germline CDR1 and CDR2 sequences are SGDLS and YYNGEE. The chain's CDR3 is CASSVGSGGSTQNIQYF. CDR3 nucleotide sequence: TGTGCCAGCAGCGTAGGTAGCGGGGGGTCCACTCAAAACATTCAGTACTTC.

The gene calls are TRBV6-6 and TRBJ2-7, with unresolved D. The V gene's germline CDR1 is MNHNY and CDR2 SVGAGI (reference sequence). The CDR3 has 14 amino acids. With 2 bases removed from V and 3 bases from J, the gap between germline ends came to 11 bases. CDR3 DNA: TGTGCCAGCAGTTACGGATTGGACGGCTACGAGCAGTACTTC. Protein sequence: CASSYGLDGYEQYF.

This clonotype occurred a few times. This chain uses TRBV5-1 with TRBJ1-4; perhaps TRBD1 as D (5 bases). Germline V gives CDR1 SGHRS, CDR2 YFSETQ. There are 17 residues in the CDR3. V was trimmed by 0 bases and J by 5 bases, leaving 17 bases between them. The CDR3 DNA reads TGCGCCAGCAGCTTGGTGGGGCCAAGGCAGGCGAATGAAAAACTGTTTTTT. The encoded protein is CASSLVGPRQANEKLFF.

The V and J genes are TRBV5-1 and TRBJ2-7; weak D call: TRBD2 (7 bases). V shed 0 bases and J shed 7 bases, with 17 bases lying between them. CDR1 SGHRS and CDR2 YFSETQ come from the germline V gene. CDR3 size: 15 residues. The CDR3 DNA follows: TGCGCCAGCAGCTTGGCGGCGGGGGCGCCGGGGGAGCAGTACTTC. This translates into CASSLAAGAPGEQYF.

The count of this clonotype is one. Germline is not matched at one junction end, which may reflect a read error. The chain joins TRBV20-1 to TRBJ2-7; maybe TRBD2 (5 bases). The CDR3 loop spans 15 amino acids. CDR1 is DFQATT and CDR2 is SNEGSKA in the germline V gene (reference sequence). In DNA form, the CDR3 reads TGCAGTGCTAGAGATCGGGGTGGCAGCTCCCACGAGCAGTACTTC. Translated, it gives CSARDRGGSSHEQYF.

The chain couples TRBV7-8 to TRBJ2-7; 7 bases are shared with TRBD1. V lost 2 bases, J lost 5 bases, and 12 bases stayed unmatched. The CDR3 is made up of 16 amino acids. The germline V gene has CDR1 SGHVS and CDR2 FQNEAQ. The CDR3 loop reads CASSLPNVDRNNEQYF. Written as DNA, the CDR3 is TGTGCCAGCAGCTTACCCAACGTGGACAGGAACAACGAGCAGTACTTC.

The chain joins TRBV14 to TRBJ2-3; 8 bases match TRBD1. V lost 4 bases and J lost 9; bases outside the gene matches: 9. The CDR3 runs to 14 residues. The germline CDR1 and CDR2 sequences are SGHDN and FVKESK. CDR3 region: CASSRGQGYGTQYF. The DNA of the CDR3 is TGTGCCAGCAGCCGAGGACAGGGTTACGGAACGCAGTATTTT.

The chain uses TRBV6-2 or TRBV6-3 and TRBJ2-5; TRBD2 matches 10 bases. The ends lost 6 bases at V and 4 bases at J; junction bases unmatched: 8. The CDR3 runs to 15 residues. CDR1 and CDR2 (germline): MNHEY, SVGEGT. CDR3: CASSSGAGGLETQYF. In DNA, the CDR3 is TGTGCCAGCAGCTCCGGAGCGGGAGGGTTAGAGACCCAGTACTTC.

The sample holds a few counts of this clonotype. The chain couples TRBV18 to TRBJ2-7, with 13 bases aligning to TRBD2. V gave up 2 bases and J gave up 0 bases; unmatched junction bases: 4. Per germline, CDR1 KGHSH and CDR2 LQKENI. This CDR3 spans 17 amino acids. CDR3 nucleotide sequence: TGTGCCAGCTCACCAGGCGGACTAGCGGGGGTCTCCTACGAGCAGTACTTC. Translation: CASSPGGLAGVSYEQYF.

The J gene is TRBJ2-7, the V gene TRBV13, with D maybe TRBD1 (6 bases). In germline, CDR1 is PRHDT, CDR2 FYEKMQ (reference sequence). CDR3 length: 15 amino acids. Trimming cost V 5 bases and J 2 bases, with 16 bases left between them. The CDR3 bases are TGTGCCAGCAGCCAAGGGGCAGGGGCCCCCTACGAGCAGTACTTC. The encoded protein is CASSQGAGAPYEQYF.

The CDR3 region has the DNA TGCGCCAGCAGCTTGACAGGGGTAAAGGCTAATGAAAAACTGTTTTTT. It yields the protein CASSLTGVKANEKLFF. The gene calls are TRBV5-1 and TRBJ1-4; 7 nucleotides align to TRBD1. Unmatched junction bases numbered 6, after V lost 1 base and J lost 3 bases. Germline CDR1 is SGHRS and CDR2 is YFSETQ. The CDR3 sequence is 16 residues long.

The table lists this clonotype with many counts. The rearrangement joins TRBV14 to TRBJ2-2; D unclear. This CDR3 has 15 amino acids. The ends were cut back, 4 bases at V and 0 bases at J, with 9 bases in the middle. The V gene's germline CDR1 is SGHDN and CDR2 FVKESK. This CDR3 reads CASSPQAPNTGELFF. The CDR3 DNA sequence: TGTGCCAGCAGCCCCCAGGCCCCGAACACCGGGGAGCTGTTTTTT.

This sequence joins TRBV29-1 and TRBJ1-1, with D perhaps TRBD1 (6 bases). Between the trimmed V and J ends, which lost 6 bases and 0 bases, there was a span of 11 bases. The CDR3 sequence is 13 residues long. CDR1 and CDR2 (germline): SQVTM, ANQGSEA. DNA for the CDR3: TGCAGCGTCAGGGGACATTTGAACACTGAAGCTTTCTTT. Residues: CSVRGHLNTEAFF. The full variable domain, rest sourced from reference TRBV29-1 and TRBJ1-1, is SAVISQKPSRDICQRGTSLTIQCQVDSQVTMMFWYRQQPGQSLTLIATANQGSEATYESGFVIDKFPISRPNLTFSTLTVSNMSPEDSSIYLCSVRGHLNTEAFFGQGTRLTVV.

The rearrangement uses TRBV6-6 and TRBJ2-2; D perhaps matches TRBD2 (6 bases). Per the germline V gene, CDR1 is MNHNY and CDR2 is SVGAGI (reference sequence). V lost 6 bases to trimming and J lost 2 bases, with 31 bases between them. This CDR3 has 21 amino acids. CDR3 DNA sequence: TGTGCCAGCAGCATCTGGGGCGTCGGGGGTGTCCACCTGATTAACACCGGGGAGCTGTTTTTT. Translating it yields CASSIWGVGGVHLINTGELFF.

The chain has TRBV7-2 and TRBJ1-6; D unresolved. The CDR3 length is 18 residues. Germline CDR1 reads SGHTA; CDR2 reads FQGNSA. Between the trimmed V and J ends, which lost 5 bases and 0 bases, there was a span of 17 bases. CDR3 sequence (DNA): TGTGCCAGCAGCCCAAAGGCCCAGGCGAGCTCCTATAATTCACCCCTCCACTTT. It encodes CASSPKAQASSYNSPLHF.

The J gene is TRBJ2-6, the V gene TRBV7-8; D may match TRBD1 or TRBD2 (6 bases each). Germline V gene sequence: CDR1 SGHVS, CDR2 FQNEAQ. This CDR3 comprises 17 residues. Trimming took off 7 bases at V and 0 bases at J, with 16 bases between the two ends. CDR3 sequence: CASIRGQTSSGANVLTF. DNA for the CDR3: TGTGCCAGCATTCGGGGGCAAACCAGCTCTGGGGCCAACGTCCTGACTTTC.